A single T cell receptor beta chain is shown here with its context. The J segment lost 7 bases and the V segment lost 6 bases, leaving 13 bases of the junction unmatched. Germline V gives CDR1 LNHDA, CDR2 SQIVND (reference sequence). This CDR3 contains 16 residues. Authors' methods: The authors estimated nucleated cell counts from reference gene primer amplification. Assay used: immunoSEQ multiplex PCR; TCRdb lists only in-frame clones, some missing. Clone size and V and J calls were adopted from that table, with D and trimming inferred from the DNA. This sample has some 70,000 clones, with nearly 80% found just once. These data come from a study of blood T cell repertoires in COVID-19. Whole-study context: In each case, the material was cDNA or gDNA derived from T cells, B-cell-depleted T cells, or PBMCs.

The origin of this receptor is a human donor in a cohort sampled during active COVID-19. The chain links TRBV19 to TRBJ2-2; 8 bases fit TRBD1. Sequencing was performed on peripheral blood. CDR3 region: CASSVPRQGRGGELFF. DNA of the CDR3: TGTGCCAGTAGCGTCCCTCGACAGGGGCGAGGCGGGGAGCTGTTTTTT.